This T cell receptor beta chain was captured by sequencing in a study of cytotoxic CD8 clonotypes in ibrutinib-treated CLL. Study at large: Across the patients, 10 to 11 were relapsed/refractory, roughly 16 treatment-naive and 17 to 18 IGHV unmutated. Responses comprised around 24 partial and 2 complete; at median around 67 months, roughly 15 remained remitted and about twelve progressed.

Study results and limitations: The study found clonality rose at ibrutinib response, then fell toward baseline at progression.

Clones were sequenced by immunoSEQ multiplex PCR, and TCRdb holds only the in-frame ones, with some missing. This sample yields around 310,000 clones, of which roughly 79% are seen a single time; roughly 7% belongs to the top ten. Library input was approximately 1.8 micrograms of DNA from cryopreserved PBMCs. In the case of this clone: Antigen: not known.

This TCR came from a human donor with chronic lymphocytic leukemia. The input for sequencing was PBMCs, taken before ibrutinib treatment.

The CDR3 sequence is CASSFGLAGSYEQYF. CDR3 coding DNA: TGCGCCAGCAGCTTCGGTCTAGCGGGCTCCTACGAGCAGTACTTC. This chain connects TRBV5-1 to TRBJ2-7; 8 bases agree with TRBD2. The germline V gene has CDR1 SGHRS and CDR2 YFSETQ. The CDR3 spans 15 residues. The V gene end was trimmed by 2 bases and the J gene end by 0 bases; junction bases not matched to a gene: 4.